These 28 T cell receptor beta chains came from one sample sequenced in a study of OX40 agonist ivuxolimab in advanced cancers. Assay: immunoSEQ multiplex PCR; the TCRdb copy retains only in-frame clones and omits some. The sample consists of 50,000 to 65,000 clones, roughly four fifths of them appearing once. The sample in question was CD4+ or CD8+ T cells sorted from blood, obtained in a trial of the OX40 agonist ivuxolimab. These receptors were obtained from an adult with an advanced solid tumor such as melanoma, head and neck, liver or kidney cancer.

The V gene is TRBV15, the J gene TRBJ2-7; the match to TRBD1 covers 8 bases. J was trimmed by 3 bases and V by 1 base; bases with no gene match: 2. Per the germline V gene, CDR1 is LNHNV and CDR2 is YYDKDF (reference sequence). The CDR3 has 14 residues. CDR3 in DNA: TGTGCCACCAGCAGAGGAGACAGGGGCTACGAGCAGTACTTC. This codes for CATSRGDRGYEQYF.

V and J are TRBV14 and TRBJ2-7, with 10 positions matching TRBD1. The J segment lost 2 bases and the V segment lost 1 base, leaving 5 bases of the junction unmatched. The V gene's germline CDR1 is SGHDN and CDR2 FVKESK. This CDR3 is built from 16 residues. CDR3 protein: CASSQVGGQGAYEQYF. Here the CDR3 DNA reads TGTGCCAGCAGCCAAGTCGGCGGACAGGGGGCCTACGAGCAGTACTTC.

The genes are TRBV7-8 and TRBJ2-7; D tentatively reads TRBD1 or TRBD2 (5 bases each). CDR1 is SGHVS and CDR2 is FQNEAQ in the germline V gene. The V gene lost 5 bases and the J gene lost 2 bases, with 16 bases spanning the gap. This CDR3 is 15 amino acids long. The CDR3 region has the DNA TGTGCCAGCAGCGCCGGGACCAACATCCCCTACGAGCAGTACTTC. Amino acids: CASSAGTNIPYEQYF.

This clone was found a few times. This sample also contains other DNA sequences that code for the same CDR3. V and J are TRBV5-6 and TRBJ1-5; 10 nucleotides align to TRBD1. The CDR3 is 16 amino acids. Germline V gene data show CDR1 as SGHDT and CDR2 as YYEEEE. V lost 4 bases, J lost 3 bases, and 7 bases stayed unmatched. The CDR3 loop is CASSPGTGASNQPQHF. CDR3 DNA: TGTGCCAGCAGCCCCGGGACAGGGGCTTCCAATCAGCCCCAGCATTTT.

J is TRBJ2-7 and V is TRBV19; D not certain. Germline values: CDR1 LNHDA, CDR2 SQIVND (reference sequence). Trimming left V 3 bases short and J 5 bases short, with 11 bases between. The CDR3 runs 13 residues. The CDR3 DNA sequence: TGTGCCAGTAGTATTACGCCGGAAAACGAGCAGTACTTC. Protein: CASSITPENEQYF.

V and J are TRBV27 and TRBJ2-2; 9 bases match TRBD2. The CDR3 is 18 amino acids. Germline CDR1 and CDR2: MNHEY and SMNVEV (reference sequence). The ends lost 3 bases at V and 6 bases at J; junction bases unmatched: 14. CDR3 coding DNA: TGTGCCAGCAGTTTTGTGGCGCGGGGGGGCCGGTTACCCGGGGAGCTGTTTTTT. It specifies CASSFVARGGRLPGELFF.

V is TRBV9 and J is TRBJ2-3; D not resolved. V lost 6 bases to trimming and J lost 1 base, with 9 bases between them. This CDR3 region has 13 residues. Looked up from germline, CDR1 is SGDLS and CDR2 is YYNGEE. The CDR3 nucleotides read TGTGCCAGCAACACTTGGGGCACAGATACGCAGTATTTT. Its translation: CASNTWGTDTQYF.

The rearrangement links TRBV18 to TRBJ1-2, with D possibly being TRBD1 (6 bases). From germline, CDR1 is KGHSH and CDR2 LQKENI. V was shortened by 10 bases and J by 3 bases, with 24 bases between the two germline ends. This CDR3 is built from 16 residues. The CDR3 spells CATTHLAGAGDYGYTF. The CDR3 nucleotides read TGTGCCACCACTCACCTAGCAGGGGCCGGGGACTATGGCTACACCTTC.

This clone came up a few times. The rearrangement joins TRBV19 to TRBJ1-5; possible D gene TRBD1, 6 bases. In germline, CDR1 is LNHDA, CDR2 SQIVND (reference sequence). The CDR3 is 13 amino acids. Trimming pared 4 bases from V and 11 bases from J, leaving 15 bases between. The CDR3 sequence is CASSKGGPQTQHF. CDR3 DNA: TGTGCCAGTAGTAAAGGGGGGCCCCAGACCCAGCATTTT.

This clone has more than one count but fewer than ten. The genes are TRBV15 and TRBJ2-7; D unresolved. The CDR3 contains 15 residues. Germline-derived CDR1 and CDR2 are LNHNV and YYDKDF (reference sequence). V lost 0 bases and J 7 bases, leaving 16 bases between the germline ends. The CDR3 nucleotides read TGTGCCACCAGCAGAGATAAGGCCACCTCGGCAGAGCAGTACTTC. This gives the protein CATSRDKATSAEQYF.

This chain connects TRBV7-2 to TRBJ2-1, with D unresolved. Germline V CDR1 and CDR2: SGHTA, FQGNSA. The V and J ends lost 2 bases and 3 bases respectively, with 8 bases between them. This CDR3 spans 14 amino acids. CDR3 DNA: TGTGCCAGCAGCTTAACCGGTAGCTACAATGAGCAGTTCTTC. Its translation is CASSLTGSYNEQFF.

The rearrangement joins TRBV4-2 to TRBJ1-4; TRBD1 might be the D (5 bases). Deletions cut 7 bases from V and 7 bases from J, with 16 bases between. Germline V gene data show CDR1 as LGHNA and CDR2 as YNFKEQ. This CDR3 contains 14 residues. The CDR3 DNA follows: TGTGCCAGCACATTGCAGGGAGCAAGTGAAAAACTGTTTTTT. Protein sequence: CASTLQGASEKLFF.

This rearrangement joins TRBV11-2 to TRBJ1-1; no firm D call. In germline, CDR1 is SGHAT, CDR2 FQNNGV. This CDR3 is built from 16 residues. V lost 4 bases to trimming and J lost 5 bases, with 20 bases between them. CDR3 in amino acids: CASSSLFSGSNTEAFF. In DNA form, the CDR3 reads TGTGCCAGCAGCTCCCTTTTCTCGGGATCGAATACTGAAGCTTTCTTT.

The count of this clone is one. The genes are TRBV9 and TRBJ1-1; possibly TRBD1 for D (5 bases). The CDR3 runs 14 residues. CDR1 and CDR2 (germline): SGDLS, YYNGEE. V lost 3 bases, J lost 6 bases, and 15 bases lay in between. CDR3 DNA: TGTGCCAGCAGCGCGCAGGGAGGGTTAGCTGAAGCTTTCTTT. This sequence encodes CASSAQGGLAEAFF.

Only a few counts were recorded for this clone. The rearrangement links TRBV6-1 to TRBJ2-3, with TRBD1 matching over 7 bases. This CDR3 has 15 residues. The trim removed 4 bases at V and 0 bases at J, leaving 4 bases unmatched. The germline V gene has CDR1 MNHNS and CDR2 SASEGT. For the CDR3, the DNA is TGTGCCAGCAGTGCGACAGGGCGGAGCACAGATACGCAGTATTTT. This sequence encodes CASSATGRSTDTQYF.

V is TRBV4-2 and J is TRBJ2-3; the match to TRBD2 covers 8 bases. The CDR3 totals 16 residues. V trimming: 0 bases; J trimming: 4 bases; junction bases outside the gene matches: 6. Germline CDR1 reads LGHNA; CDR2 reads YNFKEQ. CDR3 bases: TGTGCCAGCAGCCAAGAAGGGACTAGGGTCCCAGATACGCAGTATTTT. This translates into CASSQEGTRVPDTQYF.

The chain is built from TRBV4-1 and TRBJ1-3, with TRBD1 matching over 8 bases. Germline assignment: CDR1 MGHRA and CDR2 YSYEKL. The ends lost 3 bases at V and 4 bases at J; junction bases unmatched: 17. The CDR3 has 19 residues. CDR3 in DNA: TGCGCCAGCAGCCATTACCCGGGACAGGCGATGCGAGGGGGAAACACCATATATTTT. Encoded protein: CASSHYPGQAMRGGNTIYF.

CDR3 nucleotide sequence: TGTGCCAGCAGCTTAACGACAGACTACGAGCAGTACTTC. Translating it yields CASSLTTDYEQYF. The V gene is TRBV7-3, the J gene TRBJ2-7; TRBD1 is a possible D gene (5 bases). The germline V gene has CDR1 SGHTA and CDR2 FQGTGA. Trimming removed 0 bases from V and 3 bases from J, with 6 bases in between. This CDR3 comprises 13 residues.

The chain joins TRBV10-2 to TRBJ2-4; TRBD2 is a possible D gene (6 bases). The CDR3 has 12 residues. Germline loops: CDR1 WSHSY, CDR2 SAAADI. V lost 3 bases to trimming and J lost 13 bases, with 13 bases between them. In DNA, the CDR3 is TGCGCCAGCAGTGATGGGACTCGCCCACAGTACTTC. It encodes CASSDGTRPQYF.

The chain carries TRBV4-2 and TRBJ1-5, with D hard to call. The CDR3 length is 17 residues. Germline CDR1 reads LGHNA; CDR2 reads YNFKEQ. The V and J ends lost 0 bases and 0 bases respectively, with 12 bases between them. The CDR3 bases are TGTGCCAGCAGCCAAGAAGCCGCGACACTTAGCAATCAGCCCCAGCATTTT. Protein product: CASSQEAATLSNQPQHF.

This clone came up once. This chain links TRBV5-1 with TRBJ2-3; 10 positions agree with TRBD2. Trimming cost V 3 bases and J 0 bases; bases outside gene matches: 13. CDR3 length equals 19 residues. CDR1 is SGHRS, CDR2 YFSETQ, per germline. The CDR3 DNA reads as TGCGCCAGCAGCTCCGGGAGCGGGGGGGTGGCAACTAGCACAGATACGCAGTATTTT. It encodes CASSSGSGGVATSTDTQYF.

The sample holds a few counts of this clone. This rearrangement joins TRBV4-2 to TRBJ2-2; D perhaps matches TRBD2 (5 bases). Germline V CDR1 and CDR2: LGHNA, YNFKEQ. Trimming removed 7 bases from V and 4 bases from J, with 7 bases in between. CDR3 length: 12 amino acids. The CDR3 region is CASNEGTGELFF. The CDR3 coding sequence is TGTGCCAGCAACGAGGGCACCGGGGAGCTGTTTTTT.

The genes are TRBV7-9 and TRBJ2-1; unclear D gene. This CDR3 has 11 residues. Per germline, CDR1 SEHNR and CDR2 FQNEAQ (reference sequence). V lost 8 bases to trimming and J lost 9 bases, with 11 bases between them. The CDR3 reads CASAAVLEQFF. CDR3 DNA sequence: TGTGCCAGCGCCGCAGTTCTTGAGCAGTTCTTC.

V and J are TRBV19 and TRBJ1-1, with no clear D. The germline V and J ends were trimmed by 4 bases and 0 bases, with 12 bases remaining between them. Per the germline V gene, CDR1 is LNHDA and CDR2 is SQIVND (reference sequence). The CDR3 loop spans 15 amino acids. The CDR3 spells CASSKTGLMNTEAFF. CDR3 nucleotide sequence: TGTGCCAGTAGTAAAACGGGATTAATGAACACTGAAGCTTTCTTT.

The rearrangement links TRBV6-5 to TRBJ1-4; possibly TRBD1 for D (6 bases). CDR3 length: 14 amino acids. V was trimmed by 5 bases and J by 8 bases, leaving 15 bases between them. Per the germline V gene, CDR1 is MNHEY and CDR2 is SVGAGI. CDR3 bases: TGTGCCAGCAGTCCGGGGGGGGCTGGGGAAAAACTGTTTTTT. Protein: CASSPGGAGEKLFF.

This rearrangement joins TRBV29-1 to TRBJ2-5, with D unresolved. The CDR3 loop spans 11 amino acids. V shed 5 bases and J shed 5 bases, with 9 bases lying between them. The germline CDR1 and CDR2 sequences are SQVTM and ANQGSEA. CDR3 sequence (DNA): TGCAGCGTTCTGGTCGGGGAGACCCAGTACTTC. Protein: CSVLVGETQYF.

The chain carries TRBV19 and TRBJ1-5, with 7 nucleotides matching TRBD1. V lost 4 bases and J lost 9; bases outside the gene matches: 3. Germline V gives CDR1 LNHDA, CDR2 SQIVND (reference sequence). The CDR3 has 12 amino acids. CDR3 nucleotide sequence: TGTGCCAGTAGTACCTGGACAGGGCCCCAGCATTTT. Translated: CASSTWTGPQHF.

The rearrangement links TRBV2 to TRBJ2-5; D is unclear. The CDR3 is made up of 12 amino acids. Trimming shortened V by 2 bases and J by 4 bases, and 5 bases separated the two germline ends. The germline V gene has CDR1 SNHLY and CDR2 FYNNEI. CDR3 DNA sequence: TGTGCCAGCAGTGAAATGAGAGAGACCCAGTACTTC. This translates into CASSEMRETQYF.